The 25 T cell receptor beta chains below were found in one sample sequenced in a study of HIV-infected patients and healthy controls. The repertoire came from unfractionated whole blood and reflected all unsorted peripheral T cells. Approximately 510 ng RNA was reverse transcribed with alpha and beta constant-region primers. Separate chain-specific third strand synthesis with multiplexing indices produced the alpha and beta libraries. A single record per CDR3 protein comes from TCRdb applying MiXCR to the 5' RACE reads. The sample records around 16,000 distinct CDR3 sequences, 9.4% being singletons. The material sequenced was blood. The receptor source for this set is an adult in good health.

This clonotype was detected many times. The chain combines TRBV29-1 with TRBJ2-3; 7 positions match TRBD1. CDR3 length: 13 residues. V lost 7 bases, J lost 1 base, and 5 bases stayed unmatched. Germline V gene sequence: CDR1 SQVTM, CDR2 ANQGSEA. The DNA of the CDR3 is TGCAGCGCTCTTGGACAGGGCACAGATACGCAGTATTTT. Translation gives CSALGQGTDTQYF.

The table lists this clonotype with many counts. CDR3 sequence (DNA): TGTGCCAGTAGTATTGGGACAGGGGGTCTGGTTAGTGAGCAGTTCTTC. This gives the protein CASSIGTGGLVSEQFF. The chain couples TRBV19 to TRBJ2-1; 11 bases map to TRBD1. V lost 3 bases to trimming and J lost 9 bases; unmatched junction nucleotides: 10. This CDR3 spans 16 amino acids. The V gene's germline CDR1 is LNHDA and CDR2 SQIVND (reference sequence).

The sample holds many counts of this clonotype. The chain employs TRBV29-1 and TRBJ2-3; D is undetermined. Trimming stripped 3 bases from V and 0 bases from J, with 10 bases between. The CDR3 length is 14 residues. The germline V gene encodes CDR1 SQVTM and CDR2 ANQGSEA. DNA of the CDR3: TGCAGCGTTGAGATCGGAGATAGCACAGATACGCAGTATTTT. It encodes CSVEIGDSTDTQYF.

This clonotype ranks as medium-sized. The chain uses TRBV4-1 and TRBJ2-5; D uncertain. CDR1 and CDR2 from the germline V gene are MGHRA and YSYEKL. The V end lost 3 bases, the J end lost 5 bases, and 7 bases lay between the germline ends. This CDR3 is 12 amino acids long. CDR3 sequence (DNA): TGCGCCAGCAGCCAGTCTTGGGAGACCCAGTACTTC. Translated, it gives CASSQSWETQYF.

This clonotype was counted between two and nine times. The gene calls are TRBV7-9 and TRBJ2-3; no reliable D call. Trimming cost V 5 bases and J 8 bases, with 14 bases left between them. The CDR3 spans 13 residues. Germline CDR1 is SEHNR and CDR2 is FQNEAQ (reference sequence). DNA for the CDR3: TGTGCCAGCAGCCCTACCGAATTGCTTACGCAGTATTTT. Amino acids: CASSPTELLTQYF. The full variable domain, completed using reference TRBV7-9 and TRBJ2-3, is DTGVSQNPRHKITKRGQNVTFRCDPISEHNRLYWYRQTLGQGPEFLTYFQNEAQLEKSRLLSDRFSAERPKGSFSTLEIQRTEQGDSAMYLCASSPTELLTQYFGPGTRLTVL.

This clonotype is judged medium-sized (0.01 to 0.1%). This chain connects TRBV7-6 to TRBJ2-5; 8 positions agree with TRBD2. This CDR3 region has 14 residues. The germline CDR1 and CDR2 sequences are SGHVS and FNYEAQ. The trim removed 5 bases at V and 5 bases at J, leaving 7 bases unmatched. The CDR3: CASSPAGDAETQYF. The CDR3 bases are TGTGCCAGCAGCCCAGCGGGAGATGCGGAGACCCAGTACTTC. Drawing the rest from reference TRBV7-6 and TRBJ2-5, the complete variable domain is GAGVSQSPRYKVTKRGQDVALRCDPISGHVSLYWYRQALGQGPEFLTYFNYEAQQDKSGLPNDRFSAERPEGSISTLTIQRTEQRDSAMYRCASSPAGDAETQYFGPGTRLLVL.

This clonotype was counted many times. This chain uses TRBV7-9 with TRBJ2-1; possibly TRBD1 or TRBD2 for D (6 bases each). CDR1 and CDR2 from the germline V gene are SEHNR and FQNEAQ (reference sequence). This CDR3 contains 19 residues. Trimming removed 0 bases at V and 0 bases at J, with 18 bases between. The CDR3 sequence is CASSLAPPGAPSSYNEQFF. CDR3 nucleotides: TGTGCCAGCAGCTTAGCCCCCCCGGGGGCACCGAGCTCCTACAATGAGCAGTTCTTC.

This clonotype was observed many times. CDR3 nucleotides: TGTGCCAGCAGCTTAGGGGAGGTCCTAGCGGGAGCTGGCTACGAGCAGTACTTC. This translates into CASSLGEVLAGAGYEQYF. The V call is TRBV13, the J call TRBJ2-7; TRBD2 matches 10 bases. CDR1 is PRHDT, CDR2 FYEKMQ, per germline (reference sequence). The V and J ends lost 0 bases and 3 bases, in that order; junction bases with no gene match: 11. The CDR3 runs 18 residues.

This clonotype was observed at least ten times. The chain combines TRBV7-2 with TRBJ2-3; D remains unclear. Germline-derived CDR1 and CDR2 are SGHTA and FQGNSA. The CDR3 has 12 amino acids. V lost 0 bases and J lost 5, with 3 bases in between. The CDR3 loop is CASSLAVDTQYF. The CDR3 DNA reads TGTGCCAGCAGCTTAGCGGTAGATACGCAGTATTTT.

The table lists this clonotype with many counts. The chain combines TRBV30 with TRBJ1-2, with unresolved D. CDR1 is GTSNPN and CDR2 is SVGIG in the germline V gene (reference sequence). The CDR3 totals 13 residues. V was cut by 4 bases and J by 4 bases, with 13 bases left in between. CDR3 amino acids: CAWMVGRGYGYTF. The CDR3 DNA reads as TGTGCCTGGATGGTCGGTCGCGGCTATGGCTACACCTTC.

This clonotype has a count of ten or more. The J gene is TRBJ1-5, the V gene TRBV29-1; TRBD1 matches 8 bases. Germline CDR1 and CDR2: SQVTM and ANQGSEA. The CDR3 length is 14 residues. Trimming took 7 bases from V and 1 from J; bases not matched to a gene: 6. CDR3 in DNA: TGCAGCGACTGGACAGGGTCAAGCAATCAGCCCCAGCATTTT. As protein: CSDWTGSSNQPQHF.

Ten or more counts support this clonotype. The rearrangement joins TRBV2 to TRBJ2-1; TRBD2 is a possible D gene (6 bases). Germline V lookup: CDR1 SNHLY, CDR2 FYNNEI. This CDR3 spans 16 amino acids. Trimming took off 2 bases at V and 4 bases at J, with 15 bases between the two ends. The CDR3 DNA is TGTGCCAGCAGTGAAAGGTTGGGACTGGGGTACAATGAGCAGTTCTTC. This gives the protein CASSERLGLGYNEQFF.

This chain uses TRBV7-8 with TRBJ2-2; 11 nucleotides line up with TRBD2. This CDR3 contains 19 residues. CDR1 is SGHVS, CDR2 FQNEAQ, per germline. The V gene end was trimmed by 5 bases and the J gene end by 5 bases; junction bases not matched to a gene: 16. The CDR3 coding sequence is TGTGCCAGCAGCCGGATTTTTGGAACTAGCGGGGGAGATACCGGGGAGCTGTTTTTT. As protein: CASSRIFGTSGGDTGELFF. The whole variable domain, remainder taken from reference TRBV7-8 and TRBJ2-2, is GAGVSQSPRYKVAKRGQDVALRCDPISGHVSLFWYQQALGQGPEFLTYFQNEAQLDKSGLPSDRFFAERPEGSVSTLKIQRTQQEDSAVYLCASSRIFGTSGGDTGELFFGEGSRLTVL.

By share, this clonotype counts as medium-sized (0.01 to 0.1%). V and J are TRBV11-2 and TRBJ1-4; D is perhaps TRBD1 (6 bases). The CDR3 is made up of 12 amino acids. CDR1 and CDR2 from the germline V gene are SGHAT and FQNNGV. V lost 2 bases, J lost 10 bases, and 8 bases lay in between. The CDR3 region has the DNA TGTGCCAGCAGCTTACAGGGGAGAAAACTGTTTTTT. Translated, it gives CASSLQGRKLFF. The whole variable domain, remainder taken from reference TRBV11-2 and TRBJ1-4, is EAGVAQSPRYKIIEKRQSVAFWCNPISGHATLYWYQQILGQGPKLLIQFQNNGVVDDSQLPKDRFSAERLKGVDSTLKIQPAKLEDSAVYLCASSLQGRKLFFGSGTQLSVL.

The chain couples TRBV29-1 to TRBJ2-5, with TRBD2 as a possible D gene (6 bases). The CDR3 has 18 residues. Trimming pared 0 bases from V and 0 bases from J, leaving 20 bases between. Germline CDR1 reads SQVTM; CDR2 reads ANQGSEA. CDR3 nucleotide sequence: TGCAGCGTTGAAGATTTGAGTAGCGGAATTGGGGACCAAGAGACCCAGTACTTC. It codes for CSVEDLSSGIGDQETQYF.

Comments on this clonotype: This may stem from a read error, because a much larger clone lies one nucleotide away. CDR3 nucleotide sequence: TGTGCCAGCAGTTCGCAGGGGGACGAGCAGTGCGTC. It yields the protein CASSSQGDEQCV. The rearrangement uses TRBV6-6 and TRBJ2-7; TRBD1 matches 7 bases. Germline lookup yields CDR1 MNHNY and CDR2 SVGAGI (reference sequence). The CDR3 covers 12 residues.

This clonotype occurred many times. The chain is built from TRBV20-1 and TRBJ1-6; 9 bases line up with TRBD1. Germline V lookup: CDR1 DFQATT, CDR2 SNEGSKA (reference sequence). V lost 3 bases and J lost 8; bases outside the gene matches: 5. The CDR3 runs to 14 residues. CDR3 residues: CSARGDREYSPLHF. CDR3 DNA sequence: TGCAGTGCTAGGGGGGACAGGGAGTATTCACCCCTCCACTTT.

This clonotype was counted at least ten times. CDR3 DNA sequence: TGTGCCAGCAGTGCCACTAGCGGGATTCGCAACGAGCAGTACGTC. Its translation is CASSATSGIRNEQYV. The chain recombines TRBV2 with TRBJ2-7, with 10 bases matching TRBD2. This CDR3 is 15 amino acids long. The V and J ends lost 4 bases and 5 bases, in that order; junction bases with no gene match: 8. Germline V gene data show CDR1 as SNHLY and CDR2 as FYNNEI.

In its sample, this clonotype was seen many times. J is TRBJ2-7 and V is TRBV5-1; D is undetermined. V lost 0 bases to trimming and J lost 0 bases, with 7 bases between them. Germline lookup yields CDR1 SGHRS and CDR2 YFSETQ. This CDR3 contains 14 residues. As DNA, the CDR3 is TGCGCCAGCAGCTTGGATCCAAGCTCCTACGAGCAGTACGTC. It codes for CASSLDPSSYEQYV.

This clonotype was counted between two and nine times. This CDR3 is CASSALVLAKNIQYF. The DNA of the CDR3 is TGTGCCAGCAGCGCCCTGGTCCTAGCCAAAAACATTCAGTACTTC. V usage is TRBV7-2 and J usage is TRBJ2-4; no clear D. The CDR3 loop spans 15 amino acids. Germline CDR1 SGHTA, CDR2 FQGNSA. Trimming pared 5 bases from V and 0 bases from J, leaving 11 bases between.

The table lists this clonotype with many counts. The chain employs TRBV6-5 and TRBJ1-5; 8 nucleotides line up with TRBD1. CDR1 MNHEY and CDR2 SVGAGI come from the germline V gene. CDR3 length equals 14 residues. V lost 6 bases, J lost 4 bases, and 5 bases stayed unmatched. The CDR3 nucleotides read TGTGCCAGCAGGCGGACAGGGAGAAATCAGCCCCAGCATTTT. Its protein product is CASRRTGRNQPQHF.

This clonotype was found many times. The chain has TRBV5-1 and TRBJ1-1; D unresolved. With 4 bases removed from V and 0 bases from J, the gap between germline ends came to 7 bases. Germline V gene data show CDR1 as SGHRS and CDR2 as YFSETQ. This CDR3 is built from 13 residues. The CDR3 sequence is CASSQDLNTEAFF. In DNA form, the CDR3 reads TGCGCCAGCAGCCAAGACTTGAACACTGAAGCTTTCTTT.

There are many counts of this clonotype. The V and J genes are TRBV7-2 and TRBJ2-7; D unclear. Germline V gene data show CDR1 as SGHTA and CDR2 as FQGNSA. The V and J ends lost 2 bases and 2 bases respectively, with 4 bases between them. The CDR3 runs 12 residues. CDR3 amino acids: CASSLRPYEQYF. The CDR3 DNA is TGTGCCAGCAGCTTACGGCCCTACGAGCAGTACTTC.

This clonotype was detected many times. V is TRBV20-1 and J is TRBJ2-1; TRBD2 is a possible D gene (5 bases). The CDR3 sequence is 13 residues long. Germline CDR1 and CDR2: DFQATT and SNEGSKA (reference sequence). Trimming removed 0 bases from V and 6 bases from J, with 9 bases in between. CDR3 bases: TGCAGTGCTAGAGATATAACTAGCAATGAGCAGTTCTTC. This translates into CSARDITSNEQFF.

The rearrangement uses TRBV7-9 and TRBJ2-1, with 7 bases lining up with TRBD1. The CDR3 contains 16 residues. V lost 5 bases to trimming and J lost 4 bases; unmatched junction nucleotides: 11. Per the germline V gene, CDR1 is SEHNR and CDR2 is FQNEAQ (reference sequence). CDR3 in amino acids: CASSHVPLGQYNEQFF. For the CDR3, the DNA is TGTGCCAGCAGCCACGTACCGTTGGGACAGTACAATGAGCAGTTCTTC.